Each of the 19 T cell receptor beta chains below was sequenced from the same sample in a study of T cell repertoires in cytomegalovirus infection. TCRdb recomputed calls from the reads with MiXCR, one row per CDR3 protein. Counted here are approximately 490,000 distinct CDR3 sequences, around 11% occurring once; the ten biggest clones make up roughly 10%. Sequencing used PBMCs. These receptors came from a human donor in good health (CMV status not recorded). Some clones in this sample may be carry-over from other donors' samples.

This clonotype was recorded many times. This rearrangement joins TRBV29-1 to TRBJ1-2; no clear D gene. CDR3 length: 15 amino acids. The V and J ends lost 0 bases and 4 bases respectively, with 15 bases between them. Germline values: CDR1 SQVTM, CDR2 ANQGSEA. The CDR3 coding sequence is TGCAGCGTTGAAGATCTTGGTGGGAAGGGCTATGGCTACACCTTC. Residues: CSVEDLGGKGYGYTF.

The chain employs TRBV30 and TRBJ1-1; D is possibly TRBD1 (6 bases). Germline lookup yields CDR1 GTSNPN and CDR2 SVGIG (reference sequence). This CDR3 is built from 12 residues. The chain's CDR3 is CAGGREETEAFF. DNA for the CDR3: TGTGCGGGGGGCAGGGAGGAAACTGAAGCTTTCTTT.

This clonotype showed up many times. This chain uses TRBV7-2 with TRBJ1-3; D perhaps matches TRBD1 (5 bases). Between the trimmed V and J ends, which lost 6 bases and 0 bases, there was a span of 12 bases. CDR1 and CDR2 from the germline V gene are SGHTA and FQGNSA. The CDR3 is 15 amino acids. The CDR3 DNA reads TGTGCCAGCAGGCCGACAGCCACCTCTGGAAACACCATATATTTT. Its translation is CASRPTATSGNTIYF.

This clonotype was seen only a few times. This chain links TRBV9 with TRBJ2-1, with 7 bases aligning to TRBD2. CDR1 and CDR2 from the germline V gene are SGDLS and YYNGEE. The CDR3 is 15 amino acids. The V and J ends lost 0 bases and 5 bases, in that order; junction bases with no gene match: 5. The CDR3 DNA reads as TGTGCCAGCAGCGTAGGGGGGGGGACTGACAATGAGCAGTTCTTC. As protein: CASSVGGGTDNEQFF.

This clonotype was counted ten times or more. J is TRBJ1-5 and V is TRBV20-1, with D maybe TRBD1 (6 bases). V lost 3 bases and J lost 0, with 12 bases in between. CDR3 length: 15 residues. Germline-derived CDR1 and CDR2 are DFQATT and SNEGSKA (reference sequence). The CDR3 nucleotides are TGCAGTGCTAGTAATGGACAGTATAGCAATCAGCCCCAGCATTTT. It encodes CSASNGQYSNQPQHF.

This clonotype was seen more than once but under ten times. The CDR3 does not end in the conserved phenylalanine or tryptophan, so this is likely a read error. It is unclear where the CDR3 begins or ends on the DNA, so no DNA is shown, and the CDR3 is as TCRdb lists it. The chain couples TRBV3-1 to TRBJ2-7; the D call in the table, TRBD1, was not verified against the DNA. From germline, CDR1 is LGHDT and CDR2 YNNKEL (reference sequence). The CDR3 has 12 amino acids, counting both end residues. The CDR3 is CASSQGGTRIRI.

The chain uses TRBV29-1 and TRBJ2-5, with 7 positions matching TRBD1. This CDR3 spans 12 amino acids. With V trimmed by 3 bases and J by 2 bases, 0 bases remained unmatched. Germline V CDR1 and CDR2: SQVTM, ANQGSEA. CDR3 nucleotides: TGCAGCGTTGAGGGACAGCAAGAGACCCAGTACTTC. Protein sequence: CSVEGQQETQYF.

The V call is TRBV20-1, the J call TRBJ2-5; a possible D gene is TRBD1 (6 bases). The CDR3 is made up of 15 amino acids. The V gene lost 0 bases and the J gene lost 3 bases, with 14 bases spanning the gap. Germline CDR1 reads DFQATT; CDR2 reads SNEGSKA (reference sequence). CDR3 nucleotide sequence: TGCAGTGCTAGAGACCTATTTAAGGGGGAAGAGACCCAGTACTTC. Translating it yields CSARDLFKGEETQYF.

This clonotype appeared many times. The J gene is TRBJ2-7, the V gene TRBV14; D gene uncertain. There are 11 residues in the CDR3. The ends were cut back, 1 base at V and 5 bases at J, with 3 bases in the middle. CDR1 and CDR2 from the germline V gene are SGHDN and FVKESK. The CDR3 loop reads CASSQVHEQYF. The DNA of the CDR3 is TGTGCCAGCAGCCAAGTCCACGAGCAGTACTTC.

This clonotype was recorded at least ten times. The chain joins TRBV28 to TRBJ2-3; TRBD1 or TRBD2 may be the D gene (7 bases each). The CDR3 loop spans 18 amino acids. V lost 6 bases and J lost 0, with 22 bases in between. The V gene's germline CDR1 is MDHEN and CDR2 SYDVKM. DNA of the CDR3: TGTGCCAGCAGCAGCGAGGGAGGGGGCAGAACCAGCACAGATACGCAGTATTTT. It codes for CASSSEGGGRTSTDTQYF.

This clonotype was observed many times. The V call is TRBV19, the J call TRBJ2-4, with 7 bases lining up with TRBD2. The V gene end was trimmed by 4 bases and the J gene end by 0 bases; junction bases not matched to a gene: 9. Germline V gene lookup returns CDR1 LNHDA and CDR2 SQIVND (reference sequence). This CDR3 is 17 amino acids long. In nucleotides, the CDR3 is TGTGCCAGTAGTAGAAGCTTACTAGCGACAGCCAAAAACATTCAGTACTTC. It codes for CASSRSLLATAKNIQYF.

This clonotype was seen repeatedly, ten times or more. V gene TRBV6-2 or TRBV6-3 combines with J gene TRBJ2-1, with D perhaps TRBD1 or TRBD2 (5 bases each). The CDR3 is 12 amino acids. The V end was cut by 10 bases, the J end by 4 bases, with 11 bases between. CDR1 and CDR2 from the germline V gene are MNHEY and SVGEGT. CDR3 sequence: CAIRDRYNEQFF. The CDR3 DNA follows: TGTGCCATCCGGGACCGATACAATGAGCAGTTCTTC.

This clonotype was detected many times. The rearrangement joins TRBV7-3 to TRBJ1-5, with a possible D match to TRBD1 (5 bases). The CDR3 length is 17 residues. Trimming took 1 base from V and 2 from J, leaving 15 bases between them. CDR1 and CDR2 from the germline V gene are SGHTA and FQGTGA. CDR3 DNA: TGTGCCAGCAGCTTAAGTGGGAGGGGTGGAGGCAATCAGCCCCAGCATTTT. Its protein is CASSLSGRGGGNQPQHF.

This clonotype was counted between two and nine times. V is TRBV10-3 and J is TRBJ1-4; 8 bases line up with TRBD1. J gave up 3 bases and V 2 bases, and 2 bases lay outside the gene matches. The CDR3 is 15 residues long. Germline CDR1 and CDR2: ENHRY and SYGVKD. The CDR3 DNA follows: TGTGCCATCAGTGAGCGCAGGGGGCCTAATGAAAAACTGTTTTTT. It encodes CAISERRGPNEKLFF.

This clonotype was seen a single time. This chain joins TRBV18 and TRBJ2-4; tentatively, D is TRBD2 (5 bases). CDR1 and CDR2 from the germline V gene are KGHSH and LQKENI. V lost 1 base and J lost 2, with 9 bases in between. The CDR3 runs 15 residues. CDR3 nucleotide sequence: TGTGCCAGCTCACCACTCGGGGAGTCCAAAAACATTCAGTACTTC. This gives the protein CASSPLGESKNIQYF.

This clonotype was observed at least ten times. This chain links TRBV27 with TRBJ2-6; D possibly corresponds to TRBD1 (6 bases). The CDR3 covers 18 residues. Trimming took 1 base from V and 0 from J, leaving 13 bases between them. The germline V gene has CDR1 MNHEY and CDR2 SMNVEV (reference sequence). CDR3 coding DNA: TGTGCCAGCAGTTTATGGGGGCCCCGGAGCTCTGGGGCCAACGTCCTGACTTTC. It codes for CASSLWGPRSSGANVLTF.

The rearrangement links TRBV20-1 to TRBJ2-2; D unresolved. The CDR3 contains 13 residues. Germline V CDR1 and CDR2: DFQATT, SNEGSKA (reference sequence). Trimming shortened V by 6 bases and J by 4 bases, and 12 bases separated the two germline ends. The CDR3 protein is CSAPGFVTGELFF. The CDR3 DNA reads TGCAGTGCCCCAGGCTTTGTCACCGGGGAGCTGTTTTTT.

The V gene is TRBV7-9, the J gene TRBJ2-7, with D possibly being TRBD1 or TRBD2 (5 bases each). CDR1 is SEHNR and CDR2 is FQNEAQ in the germline V gene (reference sequence). Trimming pared 4 bases from V and 3 bases from J, leaving 13 bases between. The CDR3 sequence is 14 residues long. The CDR3: CASSSGREVYEQYF. CDR3 coding DNA: TGTGCCAGCAGCTCGGGACGCGAGGTCTACGAGCAGTACTTC.

The rearrangement links TRBV3-1 to TRBJ1-3, with no clear D. The CDR3 covers 15 residues. CDR1 is LGHDT, CDR2 YNNKEL, per germline (reference sequence). V was cut by 0 bases and J by 2 bases, with 8 bases left in between. CDR3 nucleotides: TGTGCCAGCAGCCAAGACCGGGCAGCTGGAAACACCATATATTTT. It codes for CASSQDRAAGNTIYF.